The entry below gives a single TCR beta chain sequence along with its context. Its cognate antigen is unknown. A junction boundary mismatches the germline segment, possibly from a read error. Amplification used 60 Vbeta primers and 13 Jbeta primers. The table came from immunoSEQ multiplex PCR; TCRdb's copy has only in-frame clones and leaves some out. The data show some 140,000 clones, roughly 74% seen once. This specimen comes from a study of cytomegalovirus exposure and HLA in healthy donors. Study-level findings and limits: Accurate HLA-A and HLA-B prediction from TCR beta sequences was reported for most subjects.

CDR1 SGDLS and CDR2 YYNGEE come from the germline V gene. The CDR3 totals 14 residues. The chain couples TRBV9 to TRBJ2-2; perhaps TRBD2 as D (5 bases). Sequences were obtained from PBMCs. The TCR sequence derives from a man between 18 and 29 years old in good health and CMV-seronegative. The DNA for the CDR3 is TGTGCCAGCAGCGTTGGGCCTAGCAACGGGGAGCCGTTTTTT. Protein product: CASSVGPSNGEPFF.